Presented here are 21 T cell receptor beta chains from one specimen sequenced in a study of T cells after posttransplantation cyclophosphamide. Assay used: immunoSEQ multiplex PCR; TCRdb lists only in-frame clones, some missing. The sample yields about 6,000 clones, roughly 98% seen once. Sequencing was performed on memory CD4+ T cells sorted from PBMCs. The source is a man aged 35 to 55 in good health, CMV-negative, and a related stem cell transplant donor.

This sequence joins TRBV4-1 and TRBJ2-7; TRBD1 is a possible D gene (6 bases). The germline gives CDR1 MGHRA, CDR2 YSYEKL. The CDR3 spans 15 residues. V shed 2 bases and J shed 4 bases, with 15 bases lying between them. The CDR3 loop is CASSQTPGHIYEQYF. The CDR3 DNA follows: TGCGCCAGCAGCCAAACTCCGGGACACATATACGAGCAGTACTTC.

The table lists this clone with a count of one. The chain recombines TRBV5-4 with TRBJ2-7; TRBD1 matches at 7 bases. The germline V gene has CDR1 SGHNT and CDR2 YYREEE (reference sequence). This CDR3 contains 14 residues. After removal of 4 bases from V and 2 bases from J, the junction contained 6 bases not matched to a gene. In DNA, the CDR3 is TGTGCCAGCAGCGAAAGGGACAGAACCTACGAGCAGTACTTC. Its translation is CASSERDRTYEQYF.

The chain carries TRBV7-2 and TRBJ1-2; the match to TRBD1 covers 8 bases. CDR3 length: 14 amino acids. V gave up 5 bases and J gave up 8 bases; unmatched junction bases: 10. Germline lookup yields CDR1 SGHTA and CDR2 FQGNSA. CDR3 sequence: CASSRLQGDLGYTF. The CDR3 nucleotides read TGTGCCAGCAGCCGTTTACAGGGGGACTTAGGCTACACCTTC. The entire variable domain, with the rest obtained from reference TRBV7-2 and TRBJ1-2, is as follows: GAGVSQSPSNKVTEKGKDVELRCDPISGHTALYWYRQSLGQGLEFLIYFQGNSAPDKSGLPSDRFSAERTGGSVSTLTIQRTQQEDSAVYLCASSRLQGDLGYTFGSGTRLTVV.

This chain connects TRBV2 to TRBJ2-2; 9 bases align to TRBD2. V shed 9 bases, J shed 5 bases, and the junction held 7 bases outside the gene matches. The CDR3 totals 14 residues. From germline, CDR1 is SNHLY and CDR2 FYNNEI. As DNA, the CDR3 is TGTGCCAGTTCGCGGGAGGGCGAAACCGGGGAGCTGTTTTTT. Translation gives CASSREGETGELFF.

The chain has TRBV30 and TRBJ2-5, with D perhaps TRBD2 (5 bases). Germline V gene data show CDR1 as GTSNPN and CDR2 as SVGIG (reference sequence). The V and J ends lost 0 bases and 0 bases respectively, with 8 bases between them. The CDR3 has 14 amino acids. CDR3 DNA sequence: TGTGCCTGGAGTGTGGGAGATGACCAAGAGACCCAGTACTTC. Its translation: CAWSVGDDQETQYF.

There are a few counts of this clone. The chain carries TRBV5-6 and TRBJ2-7; 7 bases fit TRBD1. After removal of 3 bases from V and 4 bases from J, the junction contained 7 bases not matched to a gene. Germline CDR1 is SGHDT and CDR2 is YYEEEE. This CDR3 has 14 amino acids. The CDR3 loop reads CASSSPGQNYEQYF. The CDR3 region has the DNA TGTGCCAGCAGCTCCCCGGGACAGAATTACGAGCAGTACTTC.

V gene TRBV10-3 combines with J gene TRBJ2-7, with D tentatively TRBD2 (7 bases). In germline, CDR1 is ENHRY, CDR2 SYGVKD. This CDR3 has 15 residues. V was shortened by 10 bases and J by 1 base, with 20 bases between the two germline ends. In nucleotides, the CDR3 is TGTGCCACCTATATAGGACTAGGGGGGTCCTACGAGCAGTACTTC. Its translation: CATYIGLGGSYEQYF.

This sequence joins TRBV15 and TRBJ2-7; 15 bases agree with TRBD2. Germline CDR1 LNHNV, CDR2 YYDKDF (reference sequence). V shed 5 bases, J shed 4 bases, and the junction held 6 bases outside the gene matches. The CDR3 length is 16 residues. CDR3 region: CATSSGTSGGPYEQYF. In DNA, the CDR3 is TGTGCCACCAGCTCAGGGACTAGCGGGGGGCCGTACGAGCAGTACTTC.

The chain carries TRBV7-6 and TRBJ1-4; 8 bases align to TRBD1. The CDR3 is made up of 14 amino acids. CDR1 SGHVS and CDR2 FNYEAQ come from the germline V gene. Unmatched junction bases numbered 10, after V lost 5 bases and J lost 11 bases. The CDR3 nucleotides are TGTGCCAGCAGCGCCCAGGGGGCTCTGGCCAAACTGTTTTTT. Translated, it gives CASSAQGALAKLFF.

The chain recombines TRBV5-1 with TRBJ2-7; 9 positions agree with TRBD1. V was pared by 2 bases and J by 5 bases, with 8 bases of the junction left unmatched. The CDR3 is made up of 15 amino acids. Germline values: CDR1 SGHRS, CDR2 YFSETQ. CDR3 region: CASSFGRDRVDEQYF. CDR3 DNA: TGCGCCAGCAGCTTTGGCCGGGACAGGGTTGACGAGCAGTACTTC. The full variable domain, with the rest looked up from reference TRBV5-1 and TRBJ2-7, is KAGVTQTPRYLIKTRGQQVTLSCSPISGHRSVSWYQQTPGQGLQFLFEYFSETQRNKGNFPGRFSGRQFSNSRSEMNVSTLELGDSALYLCASSFGRDRVDEQYFGPGTRLTVT.

The chain links TRBV30 to TRBJ2-2; D gene ambiguous. Germline V gene sequence: CDR1 GTSNPN, CDR2 SVGIG (reference sequence). This CDR3 spans 14 amino acids. Trimming pared 1 base from V and 0 bases from J, leaving 6 bases between. The chain's CDR3 is CAWSASANTGELFF. CDR3 nucleotide sequence: TGTGCCTGGAGTGCTAGTGCGAACACCGGGGAGCTGTTTTTT. Full variable domain (missing parts from reference TRBV30 and TRBJ2-2): SQTIHQWPATLVQPVGSPLSLECTVEGTSNPNLYWYRQAAGRGLQLLFYSVGIGQISSEVPQNLSASRPQDRQFILSSKKLLLSDSGFYLCAWSASANTGELFFGEGSRLTVL.

V usage is TRBV11-3 and J usage is TRBJ2-3; the match to TRBD2 covers 13 bases. From germline, CDR1 is SGHNT and CDR2 YENEEA. Trimming cost V 5 bases and J 1 base; bases outside gene matches: 3. The CDR3 has 16 residues. CDR3 loop: CASSPGLAGGTDTQYF. DNA for the CDR3: TGTGCCAGCAGCCCTGGACTAGCGGGGGGCACAGATACGCAGTATTTT.

This chain uses TRBV7-2 with TRBJ2-1; 8 positions match TRBD2. The V gene end was trimmed by 6 bases and the J gene end by 8 bases; junction bases not matched to a gene: 9. The CDR3 sequence is 14 residues long. From germline, CDR1 is SGHTA and CDR2 FQGNSA. DNA for the CDR3: TGTGCCAGCAGGCAATCCAGCGGGAGCGATGAGCAGTTCTTC. It translates to CASRQSSGSDEQFF.

V and J are TRBV5-6 and TRBJ1-4; 11 bases align to TRBD1. The junction had 11 bases not matched to a gene; V was cut back by 4 bases and J by 3 bases. Germline lookup yields CDR1 SGHDT and CDR2 YYEEEE. The length of the CDR3 is 18 residues. The CDR3 spells CASSHTGTGGVANEKLFF. DNA of the CDR3: TGTGCCAGCAGCCACACCGGGACAGGGGGGGTGGCTAATGAAAAACTGTTTTTT. The full variable domain, in which reference TRBV5-6 and TRBJ1-4 provide the parts outside the CDR3, is DAGVTQSPTHLIKTRGQQVTLRCSPKSGHDTVSWYQQALGQGPQFIFQYYEEEERQRGNFPDRFSGHQFPNYSSELNVNALLLGDSALYLCASSHTGTGGVANEKLFFGSGTQLSVL.

This chain links TRBV30 with TRBJ2-1; 13 bases fit TRBD2. V was clipped by 0 bases and J by 6 bases; unmatched bases: 2. The CDR3 covers 15 residues. Germline-derived CDR1 and CDR2 are GTSNPN and SVGIG (reference sequence). Here the CDR3 DNA reads TGTGCCTGGAGTGTAGGACTAGCGGGAGTCAATGAGCAGTTCTTC. This translates into CAWSVGLAGVNEQFF.

The chain is built from TRBV5-8 and TRBJ2-2; no firm D call. Looked up from germline, CDR1 is SGHTS and CDR2 is YDEGEE. CDR3 length: 12 residues. V was clipped by 3 bases and J by 6 bases, with 6 bases between them. The CDR3 loop reads CASSSGAGELFF. The CDR3 DNA sequence: TGTGCCAGCAGCTCTGGAGCCGGGGAGCTGTTTTTT.

The gene calls are TRBV27 and TRBJ1-5; TRBD1 might be the D (6 bases). The germline V gene encodes CDR1 MNHEY and CDR2 SMNVEV (reference sequence). V was shortened by 3 bases and J by 4 bases, with 10 bases between the two germline ends. The CDR3 contains 14 residues. CDR3 in amino acids: CASSLFRGNQPQHF. The CDR3 bases are TGTGCCAGCAGTTTGTTCAGGGGTAATCAGCCCCAGCATTTT.

This clone came up once. The chain employs TRBV4-1 and TRBJ1-1; weak D call: TRBD1 (5 bases). The CDR3 contains 14 residues. Germline CDR1 reads MGHRA; CDR2 reads YSYEKL. V dropped 2 bases and J dropped 3 bases, with 10 bases sitting between them. CDR3 residues: CASSQQIGDTEAFF. Here the CDR3 DNA reads TGCGCCAGCAGCCAACAAATAGGGGACACTGAAGCTTTCTTT.

DNA of the CDR3: TGCGCCAGCCGAGCGGATAAAGACCCCCGGGCTGTTAGGAACCCAGATACGCAGTATTTT. This sequence encodes CASRADKDPRAVRNPDTQYF. This chain joins TRBV5-1 and TRBJ2-3; D is possibly TRBD2 (5 bases). The germline V gene has CDR1 SGHRS and CDR2 YFSETQ. The length of the CDR3 is 20 residues. Trimming removed 7 bases from V and 4 bases from J, with 34 bases in between.

The V gene is TRBV6-1, the J gene TRBJ2-7, with TRBD1 identical over 7 bases. V dropped 6 bases and J dropped 4; count of bases not matched to a gene: 9. This CDR3 spans 14 amino acids. Germline CDR1 is MNHNS and CDR2 is SASEGT. The CDR3: CASRVGQPTYEQYF. The CDR3 DNA follows: TGTGCCAGCAGGGTGGGACAGCCAACTTACGAGCAGTACTTC.

The rearrangement links TRBV7-9 to TRBJ1-1; TRBD1 might be the D (5 bases). V was clipped by 4 bases and J by 0 bases, with 9 bases between them. The CDR3 is 14 residues long. Per germline, CDR1 SEHNR and CDR2 FQNEAQ (reference sequence). The CDR3 region has the DNA TGTGCCAGCAGCTCGACAGATATGAACACTGAAGCTTTCTTT. This encodes CASSSTDMNTEAFF.